Each of the 26 T cell receptor beta chains below was sequenced from the same sample in a study of blood T cell repertoires in COVID-19. The table came from immunoSEQ multiplex PCR; TCRdb's copy has only in-frame clones and leaves some out. The sample shows about 280,000 clones, 88% of them seen only once. The material sequenced was PBMCs or T cells enriched from blood (not recorded which). All receptors come from a woman under 40 who had recovered from COVID-19.

The CDR3 bases are TGCAGCGTTAACGGGCAGGGGGCCGCAGCCTACGAGCAGTACTTC. It codes for CSVNGQGAAAYEQYF. The chain couples TRBV29-1 to TRBJ2-7; 8 bases fit TRBD1. This CDR3 contains 15 residues. Germline V gene lookup returns CDR1 SQVTM and CDR2 ANQGSEA. With V trimmed by 5 bases and J by 2 bases, 11 bases remained unmatched.

The rearrangement links TRBV19 to TRBJ1-5, with a possible D match to TRBD1 (6 bases). The V gene lost 3 bases and the J gene lost 0 bases, with 12 bases spanning the gap. Germline lookup yields CDR1 LNHDA and CDR2 SQIVND (reference sequence). This CDR3 contains 16 residues. CDR3 nucleotides: TGTGCCAGTAGTATCTCGACAGGATATAGCAATCAGCCCCAGCATTTT. Residues: CASSISTGYSNQPQHF.

In its sample, this clone was seen once. The chain has TRBV6-5 and TRBJ1-2; D might be TRBD1 (5 bases). Trimming removed 7 bases at V and 7 bases at J, with 22 bases between. The CDR3 runs to 15 residues. Per the germline V gene, CDR1 is MNHEY and CDR2 is SVGAGI. The CDR3 here is CASNGGAGSMVGYTF. CDR3 sequence (DNA): TGTGCCAGCAACGGGGGAGCAGGCTCTATGGTTGGCTACACCTTC.

This clone was picked up one time. The CDR3 sequence: CAGGDRAREPQHF. The CDR3 region has the DNA TGTGCCGGGGGGGACAGGGCTCGGGAGCCCCAGCATTTT. This chain connects TRBV19 to TRBJ1-5, with 9 bases that match TRBD1. The germline V gene has CDR1 LNHDA and CDR2 SQIVND (reference sequence). V gave up 11 bases and J gave up 8 bases; unmatched junction bases: 10. CDR3 length: 13 residues. The full variable domain, with the rest looked up from reference TRBV19 and TRBJ1-5, is DGGITQSPKYLFRKEGQNVTLSCEQNLNHDAMYWYRQDPGQGLRLIYYSQIVNDFQKGDIAEGYSVSREKKESFPLTVTSAQKNPTAFYLCAGGDRAREPQHFGDGTRLSIL.

J is TRBJ1-2 and V is TRBV6-5; maybe TRBD1 (5 bases). CDR1 and CDR2 (germline): MNHEY, SVGAGI. V was shortened by 3 bases and J by 4 bases, with 9 bases between the two germline ends. The CDR3 extends over 13 amino acids. CDR3 DNA sequence: TGTGCCAGCAGTTATCGGCAGGGCTATGGCTACACCTTC. This gives the protein CASSYRQGYGYTF.

The V and J genes are TRBV6-6 and TRBJ1-1; D might be TRBD1 (5 bases). Trimming took 7 bases from V and 0 from J, leaving 12 bases between them. Germline CDR1 reads MNHNY; CDR2 reads SVGAGI (reference sequence). CDR3 length: 14 residues. CDR3 coding DNA: TGTGCCAGCAACCCGACAGTGATGAACACTGAAGCTTTCTTT. It translates to CASNPTVMNTEAFF.

The rearrangement uses TRBV7-9 and TRBJ2-7; no clear D. Germline loops: CDR1 SEHNR, CDR2 FQNEAQ (reference sequence). CDR3 length: 11 residues. The ends were cut back, 5 bases at V and 5 bases at J, with 7 bases in the middle. The CDR3 sequence is CASSRLDEQYF. The CDR3 nucleotides read TGTGCCAGCAGCCGTCTCGACGAGCAGTACTTC.

The V and J genes are TRBV10-2 and TRBJ1-6, with D uncertain. Trimming left V 3 bases short and J 2 bases short, with 5 bases between. The CDR3 contains 14 residues. CDR1 and CDR2 from the germline V gene are WSHSY and SAAADI. The CDR3 sequence is CASSDRTYNSPLHF. DNA of the CDR3: TGCGCCAGCAGTGACAGGACCTATAATTCACCCCTCCACTTT.

The chain employs TRBV27 and TRBJ2-2, with 12 bases that match TRBD2. From germline, CDR1 is MNHEY and CDR2 SMNVEV (reference sequence). After removal of 3 bases from V and 4 bases from J, the junction contained 3 bases not matched to a gene. The CDR3 sequence is 16 residues long. Here the CDR3 reads CASSFLAGGATGELFF. In DNA form, the CDR3 reads TGTGCCAGCAGTTTCCTAGCGGGAGGGGCCACCGGGGAGCTGTTTTTT.

This rearrangement joins TRBV9 to TRBJ1-2, with TRBD1 matching over 9 bases. Trimming removed 5 bases from V and 2 bases from J; junction bases left unmatched: 4. Germline CDR1 and CDR2: SGDLS and YYNGEE. The CDR3 has 14 amino acids. Here the CDR3 reads CASREGQGNYGYTF. The CDR3 nucleotides are TGTGCCAGCAGGGAGGGACAGGGAAACTATGGCTACACCTTC.

This chain connects TRBV6-5 to TRBJ2-2, with D possibly matching TRBD1 (6 bases). Trimming stripped 5 bases from V and 4 bases from J, with 8 bases between. Germline V gene lookup returns CDR1 MNHEY and CDR2 SVGAGI. This CDR3 contains 13 residues. CDR3 nucleotides: TGTGCCAGCAGTCCCAGGGGCACCGGGGAGCTGTTTTTT. Residues: CASSPRGTGELFF.

The chain carries TRBV18 and TRBJ2-5, with D possibly TRBD1 on 6 matching bases. The V and J ends lost 3 bases and 0 bases respectively, with 14 bases between them. This CDR3 comprises 16 residues. Germline loops: CDR1 KGHSH, CDR2 LQKENI. The CDR3 DNA reads as TGTGCCAGCTCACCCGGGGACACATGGTACCAAGAGACCCAGTACTTC. Its protein is CASSPGDTWYQETQYF.

In this sample, this clone turned up once. This chain links TRBV5-1 with TRBJ2-5, with 10 bases fitting TRBD2. V dropped 2 bases and J dropped 4; count of bases not matched to a gene: 8. CDR3 size: 16 residues. The germline V gene has CDR1 SGHRS and CDR2 YFSETQ. The CDR3 sequence: CASSFVAGGVGETQYF. CDR3 bases: TGCGCCAGCAGCTTTGTAGCGGGGGGAGTCGGAGAGACCCAGTACTTC.

This clone was observed a handful of times. The V gene is TRBV4-1, the J gene TRBJ1-6; 9 positions match TRBD1. Germline CDR1 MGHRA, CDR2 YSYEKL. After removal of 4 bases from V and 13 bases from J, the junction contained 14 bases not matched to a gene. The length of the CDR3 is 16 residues. CDR3 residues: CASSPLAVTGGYPLHF. The DNA for the CDR3 is TGCGCCAGCAGCCCCCTTGCGGTGACAGGGGGGTATCCCCTCCACTTT.

CDR3 sequence: CASSESPGGSDTGELFF. The CDR3 DNA follows: TGCGCCAGCAGTGAGTCCCCTGGCGGGAGTGACACCGGGGAGCTGTTTTTT. This rearrangement joins TRBV10-2 to TRBJ2-2, with 7 positions matching TRBD2. The CDR3 covers 17 residues. Germline V lookup: CDR1 WSHSY, CDR2 SAAADI. With V trimmed by 0 bases and J by 3 bases, 7 bases remained unmatched.

The chain links TRBV19 to TRBJ1-1; tentative D call: TRBD1 (6 bases). CDR1 is LNHDA, CDR2 SQIVND, per germline (reference sequence). The V gene lost 2 bases and the J gene lost 4 bases, with 14 bases spanning the gap. This CDR3 comprises 15 residues. The CDR3 DNA reads as TGTGCCAGTAGTATACTAGTCGGCAGGGGCACTGAAGCTTTCTTT. It is translated as CASSILVGRGTEAFF. The full variable domain, its missing parts supplied by reference TRBV19 and TRBJ1-1, is DGGITQSPKYLFRKEGQNVTLSCEQNLNHDAMYWYRQDPGQGLRLIYYSQIVNDFQKGDIAEGYSVSREKKESFPLTVTSAQKNPTAFYLCASSILVGRGTEAFFGQGTRLTVV.

The V call is TRBV13, the J call TRBJ1-6; 9 nucleotides align to TRBD1. The CDR3 is 16 residues long. From germline, CDR1 is PRHDT and CDR2 FYEKMQ (reference sequence). Germline trimming cut 0 bases from V and 9 bases from J; bases unmatched to any gene: 6. CDR3 sequence: CASSLGRGQGGSPLHF. The CDR3 DNA reads TGTGCCAGCAGCTTAGGGAGGGGACAGGGTGGTTCACCCCTCCACTTT.

V usage is TRBV9 and J usage is TRBJ1-6, with 7 nucleotides matching TRBD1. The germline V gene encodes CDR1 SGDLS and CDR2 YYNGEE. CDR3 length equals 15 residues. With V trimmed by 4 bases and J by 9 bases, 10 bases remained unmatched. This CDR3 reads CASSPEGAGSSPLHF. The CDR3 region has the DNA TGTGCCAGCAGCCCTGAGGGGGCAGGGAGTTCACCCCTCCACTTT.

This clone was seen more than once but under ten times. The genes are TRBV28 and TRBJ2-1; tentatively, D is TRBD1 (5 bases). This CDR3 region has 13 residues. Trimming took off 4 bases at V and 5 bases at J, with 9 bases between the two ends. Germline V gene sequence: CDR1 MDHEN, CDR2 SYDVKM. The CDR3: CASSSWGDNEQFF. CDR3 nucleotide sequence: TGTGCCAGCAGTTCTTGGGGCGACAATGAGCAGTTCTTC.

The V call is TRBV11-2, the J call TRBJ2-5, with no clear D. CDR3 length equals 13 residues. The V end lost 3 bases, the J end lost 7 bases, and 12 bases lay between the germline ends. The germline gives CDR1 SGHAT, CDR2 FQNNGV. CDR3 in DNA: TGTGCCAGCAGCTTCCTAGAGTCCGGGACCCAGTACTTC. Protein sequence: CASSFLESGTQYF. Complete variable domain (other parts from reference TRBV11-2 and TRBJ2-5): EAGVAQSPRYKIIEKRQSVAFWCNPISGHATLYWYQQILGQGPKLLIQFQNNGVVDDSQLPKDRFSAERLKGVDSTLKIQPAKLEDSAVYLCASSFLESGTQYFGPGTRLLVL.

The chain is built from TRBV28 and TRBJ1-4; 10 bases align to TRBD1. Germline loops: CDR1 MDHEN, CDR2 SYDVKM. CDR3 length equals 14 residues. The junction had 3 bases not matched to a gene; V was cut back by 3 bases and J by 8 bases. CDR3 in amino acids: CASSLTGGREKLFF. The CDR3 DNA follows: TGTGCCAGCAGTTTGACAGGGGGCAGGGAAAAACTGTTTTTT.

Concerning this clone itself: Mismatch with germline at one junction end may stem from a read error. For the CDR3, the DNA is TGTGCCAGCAGTGAAAAGAGGAGGGACAGCCCCGACTTC. It codes for CASSEKRRDSPDF. The genes are TRBV6-1 and TRBJ2-7; tentatively, D is TRBD1 (7 bases). The CDR3 runs 13 residues. Germline V CDR1 and CDR2: MNHNS, SASEGT.

This sequence joins TRBV24-1 and TRBJ1-5, with D possibly TRBD1 on 6 matching bases. There are 14 residues in the CDR3. The germline V gene encodes CDR1 KGHDR and CDR2 SFDVKD. V lost 6 bases and J 4 bases, leaving 12 bases between the germline ends. The CDR3 loop reads CATSPGTQNQPQHF. CDR3 coding DNA: TGTGCCACCAGTCCCGGGACACAAAATCAGCCCCAGCATTTT.

V usage is TRBV7-2 and J usage is TRBJ2-3; 8 nucleotides align to TRBD2. Germline CDR1 SGHTA, CDR2 FQGNSA. This CDR3 region has 16 residues. V lost 7 bases, J lost 0 bases, and 9 bases stayed unmatched. The CDR3: CASTDTRGGSTDTQYF. The CDR3 region has the DNA TGTGCCAGCACCGATACCCGGGGGGGAAGCACAGATACGCAGTATTTT.

This chain links TRBV7-3 with TRBJ2-3; D possibly corresponds to TRBD2 (6 bases). The CDR3 consists of 15 residues. CDR1 is SGHTA, CDR2 FQGTGA, per germline. V lost 4 bases and J lost 4, with 15 bases in between. In DNA, the CDR3 is TGTGCCAGCAGCTACCAGGCCACTAGCTCAGATACGCAGTATTTT. Protein sequence: CASSYQATSSDTQYF. Variable domain in full (rest from reference TRBV7-3 and TRBJ2-3): GAGVSQTPSNKVTEKGKYVELRCDPISGHTALYWYRQSLGQGPEFLIYFQGTGAADDSGLPNDRFFAVRPEGSVSTLKIQRTERGDSAVYLCASSYQATSSDTQYFGPGTRLTVL.

V usage is TRBV18 and J usage is TRBJ1-1; D unclear. Germline values: CDR1 KGHSH, CDR2 LQKENI. This CDR3 region has 16 residues. V lost 0 bases and J 2 bases, leaving 13 bases between the germline ends. CDR3 DNA sequence: TGTGCCAGCTCACCACCTGAAGACACAACAAACACTGAAGCTTTCTTT. Its protein product is CASSPPEDTTNTEAFF.